A selection of T cell receptor beta chains follows, all from one sample in a study of CD8+CD57+ T cells in acquired aplastic anemia. TCRdb re-analysed the reads in MiXCR, keeping a single row per CDR3 protein. The data show approximately 80,000 distinct CDR3 sequences, about 70% seen once. The material sequenced was sorted CD4+, CD8+, or CD8+CD57+ T cells (not recorded which) from PBMCs. The receptors shown here come from a human donor with aplastic anemia. CDR3s include the opening cysteine and the closing phenylalanine or tryptophan. Each record gives: D gene, V gene, clone size, J gene, CDR3 DNA, CDR3 protein. The D gene is left open where the match is weak. Only part of the rows carry a size: once, few, many, or a class if the clone is expanded.

-	TRBV7-9	-	TRBJ1-1	TGTGCCAGCAGCCTCCTATCGCAAATGAACACTGAAGCTTTCTTT	CASSLLSQMNTEAFF
-	TRBV7-2	many	TRBJ2-7	TGTGCCAGCAGCTCCACCTACGAGCAGTACTTC	CASSSTYEQYF
-	TRBV20-1	-	TRBJ2-7	TGCAGTGCTAGTAGGGGGGCACACTACGAGCAGTACTTC	CSASRGAHYEQYF
-	TRBV13	-	TRBJ2-5	TGTGCCAGCAGCTTAGGCAAAGAGACCCAGTACTTC	CASSLGKETQYF
TRBD1	TRBV7-3	-	TRBJ2-7	TGTGCCAGCAGCCGTAGTGACAGGGGAGATAAGGGCGAGCAGTACTTC	CASSRSDRGDKGEQYF
-	TRBV29-1	-	TRBJ2-7	TGCAGCGCCTCCTGGACGGAGGGGGCCGAGCAGTACTTC	CSASWTEGAEQYF
-	TRBV4-2	-	TRBJ2-5	TGTGCCAGCACCCTCCATCGCGGACCCGCCGAGACCCAGTACTTC	CASTLHRGPAETQYF
-	TRBV9	-	TRBJ2-1	TGTGCCAGCACCGTAGGTAGCGGAGCTTACAATGAGCAGTTCTTC	CASTVGSGAYNEQFF
-	TRBV20-1	-	TRBJ2-3	TGCAGTGCTAGAGATGGCTGGGAGGACTCCCTGGCCGATACGCAGTATTTT	CSARDGWEDSLADTQYF
-	TRBV15	-	TRBJ1-6	TGTGCCACCAGCAACCGGGACGCGGAATCACCCCTCCACTTT	CATSNRDAESPLHF
-	TRBV29-1	-	TRBJ2-7	TGCAGCGTCAGGTCAGGCATAACCTACGAGCAGTACTTC	CSVRSGITYEQYF
-	TRBV15	-	TRBJ2-7	TGTGCCACCAGCAGGTGCAGGGGTGGCTACGAGCAGTACTTC	CATSRCRGGYEQYF
-	TRBV12-3/TRBV12-4	-	TRBJ2-3	TGTGCCAGCAGTTGGGGGTCTCCTGCAGATACGCAGTATTTT	CASSWGSPADTQYF
-	TRBV12-3/TRBV12-4	-	TRBJ1-2	TGTGCCAGCAGTTTAATGAGTAACTATGGCTACACCTTC	CASSLMSNYGYTF
-	TRBV4-2	-	TRBJ2-2	TGTGCCAGCAGCCAAGCGGCAGTAGGGACCGGGGAGCTGTTTTTT	CASSQAAVGTGELFF
-	TRBV20-1	-	TRBJ2-1	TGCAGTGCTAGAGATTTTGAGACGGGGGGCCACGACAATGAGCAGTTCTTC	CSARDFETGGHDNEQFF
TRBD1	TRBV6-5	many	TRBJ1-2	TGTGCCAGCAGTTGGACAGGGTATGGCTACACCTTC	CASSWTGYGYTF
-	TRBV2	-	TRBJ1-1	TGTGCCAAAGACAGCTTTGAAGCTTTCTTT	CAKDSFEAFF
TRBD2	TRBV4-2	-	TRBJ2-7	TGTGCCAGCAGCCAATCCGAGACTAGCGGGGGGATAAACGAGCAGTACTTC	CASSQSETSGGINEQYF
TRBD1	TRBV20-1	-	TRBJ2-7	TGCAGTGCTATGGGACAGGTCTTCTCCGAGCAGTACTTC	CSAMGQVFSEQYF
-	TRBV20-1	few	TRBJ1-1	TGCAGTGCTAGAGATAACTCAGGGACCACTGAAGCTTTCTTT	CSARDNSGTTEAFF
-	TRBV7-2	-	TRBJ1-6	TGTGCCAGCAGCTTTCTGGTCGGCTCACCCCTCCACTTT	CASSFLVGSPLHF
-	TRBV7-9	hyperexpanded	TRBJ1-5	TGTGCCAGCAGCTCCTCCCCCCAGCCCCAGCATTTT	CASSSSPQPQHF
-	TRBV20-1	-	TRBJ2-1	TGCAGTGCAAGGGAAGTCAGGGGCTCCTACAATGAGCAGTTCTTC	CSAREVRGSYNEQFF
-	TRBV15	-	TRBJ2-7	TGTGCCACCAGCACCATGGGCGGGTCCTACGAGCAGTACTTC	CATSTMGGSYEQYF
-	TRBV7-9	-	TRBJ1-1	TGTGCCAGACTACAGGTGATGAACACTGAAGCTTTCTTT	CARLQVMNTEAFF
TRBD1	TRBV10-3	once	TRBJ1-1	TGTGCCATCAGTGAAGACAGGGGATACACTGAAGCTTTCTTT	CAISEDRGYTEAFF
TRBD1	TRBV6-1	-	TRBJ1-2	TGTGCCAGCAGTGAACGACACGACAGGGGAATAGAAGGCTACACCTTC	CASSERHDRGIEGYTF
-	TRBV11-2	-	TRBJ1-1	TGTGCCAGCAGCTTATATGGCAGCCAAAACACTGAAGCTTTCTTT	CASSLYGSQNTEAFF
TRBD2	TRBV6-1	-	TRBJ2-3	TGTGCCAGCAGTGGACTAGCGGGAGGGCCAGATACGCAGTATTTT	CASSGLAGGPDTQYF
-	TRBV9	-	TRBJ2-5	TGTGCCAGCAGCGTAGCATGGGGGGCCCAAGAGACCCAGTACTTC	CASSVAWGAQETQYF
-	TRBV2	-	TRBJ1-5	TGTGCCAGCACCCTAAGTCATGTCGGGGATAGCAATCAGCCCCAGCATTTT	CASTLSHVGDSNQPQHF
-	TRBV7-2	-	TRBJ1-5	TGTGCCAGCAGCTGGGGGACCGACAATCAGCCCCAGCATTTT	CASSWGTDNQPQHF
-	TRBV7-9	-	TRBJ1-1	TGTGCCAGCAGCTTGGGCAGATCGGACACTGAAGCTTTCTTT	CASSLGRSDTEAFF
TRBD1	TRBV20-1	-	TRBJ1-6	TGCAGTGCTCGGACAGGGAGGGACGGGACAGATTCACCCCTCCACTTT	CSARTGRDGTDSPLHF
TRBD1	TRBV9	-	TRBJ1-6	TGTGCCTCGGGACAGGTTAATTCACCCCTCCACTTT	CASGQVNSPLHF
TRBD1	TRBV2	once	TRBJ1-2	TGTGCCAGCAGGCCAACAGGGGTCGACTATGGCTACACCTTC	CASRPTGVDYGYTF
-	TRBV2	-	TRBJ2-7	TGTGCCAGCAGCGTGGGACTCTCCCCCTACGAGCAGTACTTC	CASSVGLSPYEQYF
TRBD2	TRBV15	-	TRBJ2-1	TGTGCCACCAGCAGCGGACTAGCAGCCTACAATGAGCAGTTCTTC	CATSSGLAAYNEQFF
TRBD2	TRBV24-1	-	TRBJ2-3	TGTGCCACCAGTGGGACTAGTGGGAGATCGAACTGGAAAGGAGGTACGCAGTATTTT	CATSGTSGRSNWKGGTQYF